This T cell receptor (beta chain) emerged from a study of neurological immune-mediated disorders. Overall study results and limits: The most TCR clonal expansion was seen in HTLV-1-associated myelopathy, whereas the least was seen in multiple sclerosis, below the level in healthy controls.

With 10-nucleotide random UMIs, 5'RACE was used to make the cDNA. TCRdb independently ran MiXCR on the 5' RACE reads; one entry per CDR3 protein. The sample records around 64,000 distinct CDR3 sequences, roughly 12% being singletons. This clonotype was seen many times. Antigen unknown. The sequence was obtained from a woman aged 60-70 years with HTLV-1-associated myelopathy (HAM/TSP). The sequenced sample was PBMCs.

CDR3: CSARESGGTQYF. The CDR3 DNA follows: TGCAGTGCTAGAGAGTCCGGGGGGACCCAGTACTTC. The J gene is TRBJ2-5, the V gene TRBV20-1; perhaps TRBD2 as D (6 bases). The V end lost 0 bases, the J end lost 7 bases, and 9 bases lay between the germline ends. The CDR3 has 12 amino acids. CDR1 and CDR2 (germline): DFQATT, SNEGSKA (reference sequence).